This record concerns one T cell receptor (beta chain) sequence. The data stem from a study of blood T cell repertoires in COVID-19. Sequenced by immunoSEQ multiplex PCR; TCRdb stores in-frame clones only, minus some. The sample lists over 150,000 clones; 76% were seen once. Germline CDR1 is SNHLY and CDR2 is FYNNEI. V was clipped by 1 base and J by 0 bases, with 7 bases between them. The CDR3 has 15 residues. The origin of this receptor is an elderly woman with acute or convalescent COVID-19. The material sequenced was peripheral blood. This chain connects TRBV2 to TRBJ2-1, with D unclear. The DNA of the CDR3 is TGTGCCAGCAGTGAAGGTATGTACTCCTACAATGAGCAGTTCTTC. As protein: CASSEGMYSYNEQFF.